The 25 T cell receptor beta chains reported below all come from one sample, sequenced in a study of shared clonotypes between healthy human individuals. Using immunoSEQ multiplex PCR, the repertoire was profiled, and TCRdb retains in-frame clones only, with some absent. This sample has 950,000 to 1,300,000 clones, with roughly 70% found just once. The sequencing input was memory CD4+ T cells sorted from blood. Specified subset: CD45RA-negative fraction. These receptors all come from a man in his late teens or twenties in good health.

This clone occurred once. The chain combines TRBV7-3 with TRBJ2-1; D remains ambiguous. CDR3 length: 15 amino acids. CDR1 SGHTA and CDR2 FQGTGA come from the germline V gene. Trimming left V 2 bases short and J 3 bases short, with 11 bases between. The CDR3 DNA is TGTGCCAGCAGCTTAGGACCAGTGAGCTACAATGAGCAGTTCTTC. As protein: CASSLGPVSYNEQFF. The full variable domain, with the rest looked up from reference TRBV7-3 and TRBJ2-1, is GAGVSQTPSNKVTEKGKYVELRCDPISGHTALYWYRQSLGQGPEFLIYFQGTGAADDSGLPNDRFFAVRPEGSVSTLKIQRTERGDSAVYLCASSLGPVSYNEQFFGPGTRLTVL.

V is TRBV6-1 and J is TRBJ1-4; a possible D gene is TRBD1 (6 bases). Trimming removed 7 bases from V and 0 bases from J, with 12 bases in between. Germline assignment: CDR1 MNHNS and CDR2 SASEGT. This CDR3 contains 15 residues. The CDR3 DNA is TGTGCCAGCACTAGAACAGGGACAACTAATGAAAAACTGTTTTTT. Amino acids: CASTRTGTTNEKLFF.

This clone turned up a few times. The chain has TRBV11-2 and TRBJ2-7; 8 bases are a match to TRBD1. Per the germline V gene, CDR1 is SGHAT and CDR2 is FQNNGV. The CDR3 spans 17 residues. The V and J ends lost 1 base and 9 bases, in that order; junction bases with no gene match: 17. The CDR3 DNA reads TGTGCCAGCAGCTTAGCCGACAGGGGAGGACTTGGGCAAATGCAGTACTTC. It is translated as CASSLADRGGLGQMQYF.

The chain uses TRBV7-3 and TRBJ2-5, with 8 bases lining up with TRBD1. Trimming at V came to 5 bases and at J to 0 bases, leaving 17 bases not matched to a gene. CDR3 length: 19 residues. CDR1 and CDR2 from the germline V gene are SGHTA and FQGTGA. This CDR3 is CASSRRSPAGGLYQETQYF. Here the CDR3 DNA reads TGTGCCAGCAGCCGGAGATCCCCGGCAGGGGGCTTGTACCAAGAGACCCAGTACTTC.

The chain joins TRBV5-1 to TRBJ1-6; TRBD1 might be the D (5 bases). CDR3 length: 14 residues. CDR1 is SGHRS and CDR2 is YFSETQ in the germline V gene. The germline V and J ends were trimmed by 2 bases and 8 bases, with 11 bases remaining between them. The CDR3: CASSFGTSDSPLHF. The DNA of the CDR3 is TGCGCCAGCAGCTTTGGGACGTCGGATTCACCCCTCCACTTT.

This clone was recorded at least ten times. The chain has TRBV5-1 and TRBJ1-4; D gene uncertain. The V end was cut by 5 bases, the J end by 3 bases, with 11 bases between. CDR1 is SGHRS and CDR2 is YFSETQ in the germline V gene. The CDR3 has 14 residues. This CDR3 reads CASSISGSNEKLFF. The DNA of the CDR3 is TGCGCCAGCAGTATCTCGGGCTCTAATGAAAAACTGTTTTTT.

The gene calls are TRBV11-2 and TRBJ2-1, with TRBD2 as a possible D gene (5 bases). Germline V gives CDR1 SGHAT, CDR2 FQNNGV. The CDR3 extends over 13 amino acids. The V end lost 5 bases, the J end lost 2 bases, and 7 bases lay between the germline ends. This CDR3 reads CASSPGTYNEQFF. The DNA of the CDR3 is TGTGCCAGCAGCCCCGGGACCTACAATGAGCAGTTCTTC.

The V call is TRBV4-1, the J call TRBJ1-5; maybe TRBD1 (5 bases). CDR3 length: 16 residues. The germline V and J ends were trimmed by 0 bases and 2 bases, with 11 bases remaining between them. Germline loops: CDR1 MGHRA, CDR2 YSYEKL. The DNA for the CDR3 is TGCGCCAGCAGCCAAGATGGGGGGTTAGGCAATCAGCCCCAGCATTTT. It is translated as CASSQDGGLGNQPQHF.

This chain uses TRBV5-4 with TRBJ2-7; 7 nucleotides match TRBD2. There are 14 residues in the CDR3. CDR1 and CDR2 from the germline V gene are SGHNT and YYREEE (reference sequence). V dropped 6 bases and J dropped 2; count of bases not matched to a gene: 8. The CDR3 DNA sequence: TGTGCCAGCACCCCCGGGGGGTCCCCCTACGAGCAGTACTTC. Protein sequence: CASTPGGSPYEQYF.

J is TRBJ2-7 and V is TRBV4-3; possible D gene TRBD2, 5 bases. The CDR3 runs to 14 residues. The V gene's germline CDR1 is LGHNA and CDR2 YSLEER. V dropped 2 bases and J dropped 1 base, with 9 bases sitting between them. The CDR3 region is CASSQILGSYEQYF. In DNA, the CDR3 is TGCGCCAGCAGCCAAATACTAGGGTCCTACGAGCAGTACTTC.

The V gene is TRBV11-3, the J gene TRBJ2-7; weak D call: TRBD2 (5 bases). CDR3 length: 13 amino acids. The germline gives CDR1 SGHNT, CDR2 YENEEA. Deletions cut 9 bases from V and 2 bases from J, with 14 bases between. The DNA of the CDR3 is TGTGCCAGAAATTTAAGAGGGACCTACGAGCAGTACTTC. Translated: CARNLRGTYEQYF.

The V and J genes are TRBV7-9 and TRBJ2-3; TRBD1 aligns across 8 bases. J lost 0 bases, V lost 1 base, and 3 bases had no gene match. Germline V gives CDR1 SEHNR, CDR2 FQNEAQ (reference sequence). CDR3 size: 16 residues. In nucleotides, the CDR3 is TGTGCCAGCAGCTTAGGACAGGGGACCAGCACAGATACGCAGTATTTT. It translates to CASSLGQGTSTDTQYF.

The CDR3 coding sequence is TGTGCCTGGAGTAAAGGACAGGGTGGCAATCAGCCCCAGCATTTT. Its protein product is CAWSKGQGGNQPQHF. V gene TRBV30 combines with J gene TRBJ1-5; TRBD1 agrees at 8 bases. CDR3 size: 15 residues. Looked up from germline, CDR1 is GTSNPN and CDR2 is SVGIG (reference sequence). The trim removed 2 bases at V and 2 bases at J, leaving 5 bases unmatched.

This chain uses TRBV27 with TRBJ2-7; D is unresolved. The CDR3 consists of 16 residues. The V end lost 3 bases, the J end lost 0 bases, and 15 bases lay between the germline ends. Germline loops: CDR1 MNHEY, CDR2 SMNVEV (reference sequence). The CDR3 loop reads CASSFPRSGSSYEQYF. The CDR3 DNA sequence: TGTGCCAGCAGTTTTCCGCGTTCGGGCAGCTCCTACGAGCAGTACTTC.

This chain links TRBV4-2 with TRBJ2-5; 8 bases agree with TRBD2. The junction had 6 bases not matched to a gene; V was cut back by 3 bases and J by 3 bases. The CDR3 is 15 residues long. Germline lookup yields CDR1 LGHNA and CDR2 YNFKEQ. In DNA, the CDR3 is TGTGCCAGCAGCCATCTCCGGGGGGGGGAAGAGACCCAGTACTTC. This encodes CASSHLRGGEETQYF.

The table lists this clone with many counts. The chain is built from TRBV7-8 and TRBJ2-1, with 13 bases fitting TRBD2. The V and J ends lost 4 bases and 9 bases, in that order; junction bases with no gene match: 9. The CDR3 covers 16 residues. The V gene's germline CDR1 is SGHVS and CDR2 FQNEAQ. CDR3 in amino acids: CASSSGLAGRVGEQFF. DNA for the CDR3: TGTGCCAGCAGCTCGGGACTAGCGGGACGGGTAGGTGAGCAGTTCTTC. Complete variable domain (other parts from reference TRBV7-8 and TRBJ2-1): GAGVSQSPRYKVAKRGQDVALRCDPISGHVSLFWYQQALGQGPEFLTYFQNEAQLDKSGLPSDRFFAERPEGSVSTLKIQRTQQEDSAVYLCASSSGLAGRVGEQFFGPGTRLTVL.

This chain links TRBV7-6 with TRBJ1-1; D perhaps matches TRBD1 (6 bases). Germline V gene data show CDR1 as SGHVS and CDR2 as FNYEAQ. The length of the CDR3 is 12 residues. V was pared by 8 bases and J by 6 bases, with 13 bases between. The CDR3 nucleotides read TGTGCCAGCTCGGGACATCCTCCTGAAGCTTTCTTT. It yields the protein CASSGHPPEAFF.

The chain couples TRBV5-1 to TRBJ2-7, with 8 bases fitting TRBD2. Trimming removed 7 bases from V and 4 bases from J; junction bases left unmatched: 10. CDR3 length: 14 amino acids. CDR1 and CDR2 from the germline V gene are SGHRS and YFSETQ. The CDR3 is CASRPGGLGYEQYF. The CDR3 nucleotides are TGCGCCAGCCGGCCGGGGGGGCTCGGGTACGAGCAGTACTTC.

This clone was counted only a few times. The rearrangement joins TRBV7-2 to TRBJ1-2, with a tentative D call TRBD1 (6 bases). Germline V gene sequence: CDR1 SGHTA, CDR2 FQGNSA. The V and J ends lost 7 bases and 0 bases respectively, with 12 bases between them. The CDR3 covers 14 residues. The CDR3 region has the DNA TGTGCCAGCACCGGACAGAAAGCTAACTATGGCTACACCTTC. This encodes CASTGQKANYGYTF.

This chain connects TRBV18 to TRBJ2-3; D not certain. The germline CDR1 and CDR2 sequences are KGHSH and LQKENI. This CDR3 is built from 13 residues. V lost 6 bases, J lost 6 bases, and 13 bases lay in between. The CDR3: CASSLQVYDTQYF. In DNA, the CDR3 is TGTGCCAGCTCTCTCCAGGTTTATGATACGCAGTATTTT.

The chain carries TRBV18 and TRBJ2-6, with 7 bases that match TRBD1. The CDR3 is made up of 18 amino acids. Germline V gene lookup returns CDR1 KGHSH and CDR2 LQKENI. The V segment lost 3 bases and the J segment 0 bases; nucleotides outside the gene matches: 8. The CDR3 DNA reads as TGTGCCAGCTCACCGACGGGACAGCCAAGCTCTGGGGCCAACGTCCTGACTTTC. Translated, it gives CASSPTGQPSSGANVLTF.

This clone was seen ten or more times. The chain has TRBV4-3 and TRBJ2-7; D is uncertain. The V end was cut by 0 bases, the J end by 3 bases, with 12 bases between. Germline assignment: CDR1 LGHNA and CDR2 YSLEER. This CDR3 is built from 15 residues. The CDR3 region has the DNA TGCGCCAGCAGCCAAGACCCGACAAGGCACTACGAGCAGTACTTC. Protein sequence: CASSQDPTRHYEQYF.

A few counts support this clone. The V call is TRBV30, the J call TRBJ1-3; 7 bases are shared with TRBD1. Germline V lookup: CDR1 GTSNPN, CDR2 SVGIG (reference sequence). J gave up 3 bases and V 2 bases, and 7 bases lay outside the gene matches. The CDR3 length is 15 residues. The CDR3 DNA is TGTGCCTGGAGTAATGGACAGGCCTTTGGAAACACCATATATTTT. Translated: CAWSNGQAFGNTIYF.

The V call is TRBV13, the J call TRBJ2-1; 10 bases align to TRBD2. The CDR3 is 16 amino acids. The J segment lost 5 bases and the V segment lost 5 bases, leaving 9 bases of the junction unmatched. The germline gives CDR1 PRHDT, CDR2 FYEKMQ (reference sequence). CDR3 loop: CASSPPGLAANNEQFF. The CDR3 bases are TGTGCCAGCAGCCCCCCCGGACTAGCGGCTAACAATGAGCAGTTCTTC.

This clone was seen more than once but under ten times. The chain has TRBV11-2 and TRBJ2-5; D may be TRBD1 or TRBD2 (5 bases each). Deletions cut 1 base from V and 1 base from J, with 16 bases between. CDR1 and CDR2 from the germline V gene are SGHAT and FQNNGV. CDR3 length equals 17 residues. This CDR3 reads CASSLGTSYGGQETQYF. DNA of the CDR3: TGTGCCAGCAGCTTAGGAACCTCCTATGGGGGCCAAGAGACCCAGTACTTC.